Listed here is a single T cell receptor beta chain. Other DNA sequences from this sample encode an identical CDR3 as well. The sample originates from a study of blood T cell repertoires in COVID-19. Study in general: The samples span acute and convalescent COVID-19 from the United States, Italy and Spain. PBMCs, B-cell-depleted T cells, or T cells provided the cDNA or gDNA that made up the material.

Source study methods: Amplifying reference gene primers gave estimates of nucleated cell counts. Sequencing was performed with immunoSEQ multiplex PCR; in TCRdb, only in-frame clones are kept and a portion is missing. Clonal size and the V and J genes are those of that table, whereas D and trimming came from the DNA. The sample has about 120,000 clones, about 86% seen once. This CDR3 contains 15 residues. CDR1 and CDR2 (germline): LGHNA, YSLEER. Trimming cost V 0 bases and J 4 bases, with 9 bases left between them. The genes are TRBV4-3 and TRBJ1-4, with a weak D call TRBD1 (5 bases). Input material: peripheral blood. The clonotype originates from a woman aged 45-65 years with acute or convalescent COVID-19. The CDR3 is CASSQEGQGNEKLFF. The CDR3 DNA follows: TGCGCCAGCAGCCAAGAAGGGCAGGGTAATGAAAAACTGTTTTTT.